The next 28 T cell receptor beta chains were all read from a single sample in a study of shared clonotypes between healthy human individuals. Terminally differentiated effector memory CD45RA+ cells were excluded from the naive CD8 cells, which were CD45RO-negative and positively selected for CCR7. Libraries were prepared by immunoSEQ multiplex PCR; TCRdb keeps only in-frame clonotypes and omits some of them. Among about 2.2 million clones, around 93% were seen once, and the ten largest hold under 2%. The sequenced sample was naive CD8+ T cells from PBMCs. The receptor source for this set is a man between 18 and 35 years old in good health. Some clones in this sample may be carry-over from other donors' samples.

Of note for this clone: Within the sample, other DNA sequences also encode this same CDR3. The genes are TRBV7-9 and TRBJ1-2; maybe TRBD1 (6 bases). In germline, CDR1 is SEHNR, CDR2 FQNEAQ (reference sequence). This CDR3 contains 14 residues. V lost 5 bases, J lost 2 bases, and 12 bases lay in between. Written as DNA, the CDR3 is TGTGCCAGCAGCCGTACCGGGACAAACTATGGCTACACCTTC. Encoded protein: CASSRTGTNYGYTF.

J is TRBJ1-1 and V is TRBV6-5; D unresolved. Germline CDR1 and CDR2: MNHEY and SVGAGI. V was cut by 2 bases and J by 6 bases, with 19 bases left in between. This CDR3 is built from 16 residues. DNA of the CDR3: TGTGCCAGCAGTTACGATGGGTCCAAAGCTAGGTCTGAAGCTTTCTTT. Amino acid sequence: CASSYDGSKARSEAFF.

V and J are TRBV28 and TRBJ2-3; 10 positions match TRBD2. The V gene's germline CDR1 is MDHEN and CDR2 SYDVKM. The CDR3 has 15 amino acids. Trimming took 3 bases from V and 6 from J; bases not matched to a gene: 6. The CDR3 DNA is TGTGCCAGCAGTTTGACTAGCGGGTTCGGGGATACGCAGTATTTT. This codes for CASSLTSGFGDTQYF.

To note about this clone: At the DNA level, this CDR3 is encoded by other sequences in the same sample as well. The V gene is TRBV5-8, the J gene TRBJ2-2; D call uncertain. The CDR3 is 10 amino acids. Germline V gene sequence: CDR1 SGHTS, CDR2 YDEGEE. Trimming pared 0 bases from V and 9 bases from J, leaving 0 bases between. CDR3 loop: CASSLGELFF. The CDR3 nucleotides read TGTGCCAGCAGCTTGGGGGAGCTGTTTTTT. Full variable domain (rest looked up from reference TRBV5-8 and TRBJ2-2): EAGVTQSPTHLIKTRGQQATLRCSPISGHTSVYWYQQALGLGLQFLLWYDEGEERNRGNFPPRFSGRQFPNYSSELNVNALELEDSALYLCASSLGELFFGEGSRLTVL.

The V gene is TRBV27, the J gene TRBJ1-2; D not certain. V shed 5 bases and J shed 1 base, with 17 bases lying between them. Germline-derived CDR1 and CDR2 are MNHEY and SMNVEV (reference sequence). This CDR3 is 16 amino acids long. CDR3 amino acids: CASSPRGGRVNYGYTF. The CDR3 DNA sequence: TGTGCCAGCAGTCCTCGGGGAGGGCGTGTTAACTATGGCTACACCTTC.

For this clone: Additional DNA sequences in this sample encode the identical CDR3. The V call is TRBV7-6, the J call TRBJ2-7; TRBD2 aligns across 11 bases. This CDR3 comprises 15 residues. Germline values: CDR1 SGHVS, CDR2 FNYEAQ. Trimming at V came to 3 bases and at J to 0 bases, leaving 1 base not matched to a gene. The CDR3 DNA follows: TGTGCCAGCAGCTTGGGGACTAGCGGCTCCTACGAGCAGTACTTC. Its protein is CASSLGTSGSYEQYF.

The chain employs TRBV6-5 and TRBJ1-2, with no clear D. V gave up 2 bases and J gave up 3 bases, with 10 bases separating them. The length of the CDR3 is 14 residues. Germline loops: CDR1 MNHEY, CDR2 SVGAGI. CDR3 amino acids: CASSYLEKHYGYTF. Written as DNA, the CDR3 is TGTGCCAGCAGTTACCTGGAGAAACACTATGGCTACACCTTC.

This clone was picked up a small number of times. This chain uses TRBV7-9 with TRBJ2-2; 9 bases map to TRBD1. CDR3 size: 16 residues. The ends lost 6 bases at V and 2 bases at J; junction bases unmatched: 7. Germline V gene lookup returns CDR1 SEHNR and CDR2 FQNEAQ (reference sequence). In DNA form, the CDR3 reads TGTGCCAGCAGTCCCGGGACAGGGTCAAACACCGGGGAGCTGTTTTTT. It translates to CASSPGTGSNTGELFF.

V usage is TRBV2 and J usage is TRBJ2-3, with unresolved D. Germline V gene sequence: CDR1 SNHLY, CDR2 FYNNEI. V was pared by 7 bases and J by 10 bases, with 21 bases between. This CDR3 region has 14 residues. This chain's CDR3 is CASIFRPQDESQYF. In nucleotides, the CDR3 is TGTGCCAGCATATTTAGACCCCAGGATGAGTCGCAGTATTTT.

Here the CDR3 DNA reads TGTGCCAGCAGTGAAGCGACAGGGGCCTCCTACGAGCAGTACTTC. Its translation is CASSEATGASYEQYF. The chain has TRBV6-1 and TRBJ2-7; 8 nucleotides agree with TRBD1. The CDR3 is 15 residues long. Germline V gene data show CDR1 as MNHNS and CDR2 as SASEGT. V lost 0 bases, J lost 0 bases, and 1 base stayed unmatched.

This chain uses TRBV4-3 with TRBJ2-2; either TRBD1 or TRBD2 may supply D (5 bases each). Between the trimmed V and J ends, which lost 3 bases and 7 bases, there was a span of 21 bases. The V gene's germline CDR1 is LGHNA and CDR2 YSLEER. The CDR3 is made up of 17 amino acids. In nucleotides, the CDR3 is TGCGCCAGCAGCCAGGGACCCTCAGGGTTGGAGAACGGGGAGCTGTTTTTT. This sequence encodes CASSQGPSGLENGELFF.

The chain joins TRBV19 to TRBJ2-7; 9 bases agree with TRBD1. The J segment lost 5 bases and the V segment lost 4 bases, leaving 6 bases of the junction unmatched. The CDR3 spans 14 residues. Germline CDR1 is LNHDA and CDR2 is SQIVND (reference sequence). CDR3 bases: TGTGCCAGTAGTAACCGGGACAGGGCCCACGAGCAGTACTTC. Protein sequence: CASSNRDRAHEQYF. Combining the CDR3 with reference TRBV19 and TRBJ2-7 gives the whole variable domain DGGITQSPKYLFRKEGQNVTLSCEQNLNHDAMYWYRQDPGQGLRLIYYSQIVNDFQKGDIAEGYSVSREKKESFPLTVTSAQKNPTAFYLCASSNRDRAHEQYFGPGTRLTVT.

The chain combines TRBV28 with TRBJ1-1; D is unclear. The CDR3 is made up of 14 amino acids. In germline, CDR1 is MDHEN, CDR2 SYDVKM. Trimming removed 2 bases at V and 0 bases at J, with 7 bases between. CDR3 DNA sequence: TGTGCCAGCAGTTTACGGGAATTGAACACTGAAGCTTTCTTT. Residues: CASSLRELNTEAFF.

The chain links TRBV27 to TRBJ2-2; D not certain. The CDR3 extends over 15 amino acids. Germline CDR1 and CDR2: MNHEY and SMNVEV (reference sequence). Deletions cut 1 base from V and 4 bases from J, with 10 bases between. The CDR3 nucleotides are TGTGCCAGCAGTTTATTGCCGGGTCTCACCGGGGAGCTGTTTTTT. It codes for CASSLLPGLTGELFF.

This chain uses TRBV21-1 with TRBJ2-1; the table's D gene call, TRBD1, was not cross checked with the DNA. TRBV21-1 is tagged as a pseudogene. The CDR3 totals 16 residues. The CDR3 protein is CASSTPGTGGMNEQFF. The CDR3 region has the DNA TGTGCCAGCAGCACGCCCGGGACAGGGGGTATGAATGAGCAGTTCTTC.

V is TRBV4-3 and J is TRBJ1-4; D remains ambiguous. Germline V gene data show CDR1 as LGHNA and CDR2 as YSLEER. V was cut by 0 bases and J by 11 bases, with 16 bases left in between. This CDR3 has 15 residues. The CDR3 reads CASSQDFTVGWKLFF. CDR3 nucleotide sequence: TGCGCCAGCAGCCAAGATTTTACAGTGGGGTGGAAACTGTTTTTT.

The chain uses TRBV13 and TRBJ2-7, with D perhaps matching TRBD2 (6 bases). Between the trimmed V and J ends, which lost 1 base and 1 base, there was a span of 11 bases. Germline loops: CDR1 PRHDT, CDR2 FYEKMQ (reference sequence). CDR3 length: 15 residues. The CDR3: CASSLEEGLSYEQYF. CDR3 DNA: TGTGCCAGCAGCTTAGAGGAGGGTTTATCCTACGAGCAGTACTTC.

This clone has a single count. V is TRBV11-3 and J is TRBJ2-5; weak D call: TRBD2 (6 bases). V was shortened by 5 bases and J by 5 bases, with 21 bases between the two germline ends. Germline V gene data show CDR1 as SGHNT and CDR2 as YENEEA. The CDR3 spans 16 residues. CDR3 residues: CASSHPGDPEGETQYF. For the CDR3, the DNA is TGTGCCAGCAGCCACCCGGGGGACCCAGAAGGCGAGACCCAGTACTTC.

The genes are TRBV29-1 and TRBJ2-5; a possible D gene is TRBD1 (6 bases). This CDR3 is 16 amino acids long. CDR1 SQVTM and CDR2 ANQGSEA come from the germline V gene. V was pared by 6 bases and J by 5 bases, with 25 bases between. CDR3 region: CSVAGTQGIQGETQYF. The CDR3 DNA sequence: TGCAGCGTGGCCGGGACACAGGGAATCCAAGGGGAGACCCAGTACTTC.

This chain uses TRBV5-1 with TRBJ2-7; D is tentatively TRBD1 or TRBD2 (6 bases each). Trimming removed 4 bases at V and 3 bases at J, with 17 bases between. The CDR3 loop spans 15 amino acids. CDR1 SGHRS and CDR2 YFSETQ come from the germline V gene. CDR3 region: CASSAGPGEYYEQYF. The CDR3 DNA reads as TGCGCCAGCAGCGCGGGACCAGGGGAATACTACGAGCAGTACTTC.

The V call is TRBV7-9, the J call TRBJ2-7, with TRBD2 identical over 8 bases. Trimming at V came to 5 bases and at J to 4 bases, leaving 10 bases not matched to a gene. This CDR3 comprises 15 residues. Germline lookup yields CDR1 SEHNR and CDR2 FQNEAQ (reference sequence). CDR3 sequence: CASSPPAGVVYEQYF. The CDR3 region has the DNA TGTGCCAGCAGCCCCCCAGCGGGAGTTGTATACGAGCAGTACTTC.

A remark on this clone: The sample carries other DNA sequences with the same CDR3. The chain recombines TRBV19 with TRBJ2-7; 7 nucleotides align to TRBD1. V lost 5 bases to trimming and J lost 3 bases; unmatched junction nucleotides: 4. The CDR3 length is 13 residues. CDR1 is LNHDA, CDR2 SQIVND, per germline (reference sequence). The CDR3 loop reads CASSSGQNYEQYF. The CDR3 DNA sequence: TGTGCCAGTAGTTCGGGACAGAACTACGAGCAGTACTTC.

The chain employs TRBV4-1 and TRBJ2-2, with TRBD2 matching over 7 bases. Unmatched junction bases numbered 5, after V lost 0 bases and J lost 1 base. This CDR3 comprises 17 residues. Germline V gives CDR1 MGHRA, CDR2 YSYEKL. The CDR3 region is CASSQDAGVVNTGELFF. CDR3 DNA sequence: TGCGCCAGCAGCCAAGACGCGGGAGTGGTGAACACCGGGGAGCTGTTTTTT.

This chain uses TRBV27 with TRBJ2-7; no reliable D call. The CDR3 covers 13 residues. Deletions cut 3 bases from V and 3 bases from J, with 9 bases between. Per germline, CDR1 MNHEY and CDR2 SMNVEV (reference sequence). The CDR3 here is CASSFGKFYEQYF. CDR3 coding DNA: TGTGCCAGCAGTTTTGGGAAGTTCTACGAGCAGTACTTC.

This clone appeared a single time. This chain uses TRBV5-1 with TRBJ1-2; 7 positions agree with TRBD1. The germline V gene encodes CDR1 SGHRS and CDR2 YFSETQ. The CDR3 has 12 amino acids. The ends lost 4 bases at V and 11 bases at J; junction bases unmatched: 8. The CDR3 DNA follows: TGCGCCAGCAGCCTAGACAGGGAACAATACACCTTC. It translates to CASSLDREQYTF.

This clone was found once. V is TRBV7-2 and J is TRBJ2-1; 8 nucleotides align to TRBD2. The CDR3 is 14 amino acids. The germline gives CDR1 SGHTA, CDR2 FQGNSA. V lost 3 bases and J lost 10; bases outside the gene matches: 8. CDR3 coding DNA: TGTGCCAGCAGCTTCTTGCGGGAGGACGGGGAGCAGTTCTTC. Protein: CASSFLREDGEQFF.

The V call is TRBV9, the J call TRBJ2-2; TRBD1 might be the D (6 bases). CDR3 size: 14 residues. Trimming took 4 bases from V and 6 from J, leaving 13 bases between them. Germline V CDR1 and CDR2: SGDLS, YYNGEE. The CDR3 region has the DNA TGTGCCAGCAGCCCACACAGGGACGCCGGGGAGCTGTTTTTT. Encoded protein: CASSPHRDAGELFF.

The chain employs TRBV29-1 and TRBJ1-2; TRBD1 agrees at 7 bases. The length of the CDR3 is 14 residues. Looked up from germline, CDR1 is SQVTM and CDR2 is ANQGSEA. The V gene end was trimmed by 4 bases and the J gene end by 3 bases; junction bases not matched to a gene: 8. In DNA form, the CDR3 reads TGCAGCGTTGGGCCCCAGGGGGAATACTATGGCTACACCTTC. The encoded protein is CSVGPQGEYYGYTF.